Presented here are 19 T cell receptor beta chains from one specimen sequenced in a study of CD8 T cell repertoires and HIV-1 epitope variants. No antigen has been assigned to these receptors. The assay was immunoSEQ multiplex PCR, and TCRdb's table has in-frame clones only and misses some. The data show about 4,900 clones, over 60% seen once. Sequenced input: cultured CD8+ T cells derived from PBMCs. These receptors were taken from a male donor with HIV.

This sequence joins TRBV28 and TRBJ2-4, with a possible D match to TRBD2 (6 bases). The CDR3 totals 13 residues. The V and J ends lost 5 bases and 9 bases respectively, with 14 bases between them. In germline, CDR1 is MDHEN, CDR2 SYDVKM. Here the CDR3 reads CASSPRGLGIQYF. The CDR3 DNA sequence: TGTGCCAGCAGTCCCCGGGGGTTGGGCATTCAGTACTTC.

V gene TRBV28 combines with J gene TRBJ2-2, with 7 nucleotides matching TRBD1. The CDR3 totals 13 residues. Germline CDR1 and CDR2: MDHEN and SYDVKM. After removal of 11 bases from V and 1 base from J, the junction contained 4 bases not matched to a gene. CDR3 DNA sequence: TGTGCCCTTCGGACAGGGAACACCGGGGAGCTGTTTTTT. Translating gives CALRTGNTGELFF.

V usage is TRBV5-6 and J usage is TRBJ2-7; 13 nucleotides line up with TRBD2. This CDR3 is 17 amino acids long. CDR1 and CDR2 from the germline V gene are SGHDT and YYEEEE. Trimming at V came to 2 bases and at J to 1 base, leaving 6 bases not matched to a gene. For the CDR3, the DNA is TGTGCCAGCAGCTTTTGGACTAGCGGGGGCCCTTCCTACGAGCAGTACTTC. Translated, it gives CASSFWTSGGPSYEQYF.

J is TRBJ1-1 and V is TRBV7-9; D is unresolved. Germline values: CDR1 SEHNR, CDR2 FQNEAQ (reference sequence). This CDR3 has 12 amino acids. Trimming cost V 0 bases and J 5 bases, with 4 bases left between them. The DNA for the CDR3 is TGTGCCAGCAGCTTAGCTGGAACTGAAGCTTTCTTT. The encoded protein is CASSLAGTEAFF.

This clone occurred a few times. As DNA, the CDR3 is TGTGCCAGCAGCCCCGGACAGGGAGGTGGCTACACCTTC. As protein: CASSPGQGGGYTF. J is TRBJ1-2 and V is TRBV5-4, with TRBD1 identical over 8 bases. Trimming removed 4 bases from V and 7 bases from J; junction bases left unmatched: 6. The CDR3 consists of 13 residues. From germline, CDR1 is SGHNT and CDR2 YYREEE (reference sequence).

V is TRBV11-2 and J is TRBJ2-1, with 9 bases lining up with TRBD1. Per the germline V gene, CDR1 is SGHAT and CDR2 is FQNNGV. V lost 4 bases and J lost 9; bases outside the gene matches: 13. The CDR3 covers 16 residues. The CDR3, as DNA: TGTGCCAGCAGCTCGACCCAGGGACAGGGTTATGGTGAGCAGTTCTTC. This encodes CASSSTQGQGYGEQFF.

CDR3 residues: CASSDYGQRDEQYF. The CDR3 region has the DNA TGTGCCAGCAGTGACTACGGACAGCGCGACGAGCAGTACTTC. V and J are TRBV2 and TRBJ2-7; a possible D gene is TRBD1 (6 bases). CDR1 SNHLY and CDR2 FYNNEI come from the germline V gene. CDR3 length: 14 residues. V lost 3 bases, J lost 5 bases, and 14 bases lay in between.

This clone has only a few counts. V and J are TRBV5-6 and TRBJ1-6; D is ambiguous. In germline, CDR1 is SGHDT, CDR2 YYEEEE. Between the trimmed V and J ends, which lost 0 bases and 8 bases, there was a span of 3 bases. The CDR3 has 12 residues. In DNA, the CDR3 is TGTGCCAGCAGCTTGGACGATTCACCCCTCCACTTT. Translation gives CASSLDDSPLHF.

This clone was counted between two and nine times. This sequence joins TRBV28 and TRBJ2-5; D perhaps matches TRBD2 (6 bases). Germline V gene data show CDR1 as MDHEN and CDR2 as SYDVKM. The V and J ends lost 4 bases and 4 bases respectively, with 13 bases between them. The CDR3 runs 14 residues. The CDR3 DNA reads TGTGCCAGCAGTTCACCCCTGGGGGGAGAGACCCAGTACTTC. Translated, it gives CASSSPLGGETQYF.

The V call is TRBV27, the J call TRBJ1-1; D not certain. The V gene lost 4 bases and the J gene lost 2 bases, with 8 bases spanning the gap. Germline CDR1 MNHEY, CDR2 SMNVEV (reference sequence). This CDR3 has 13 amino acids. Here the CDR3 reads CASSSSPNTEAFF. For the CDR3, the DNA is TGTGCCAGCAGTTCATCTCCCAACACTGAAGCTTTCTTT.

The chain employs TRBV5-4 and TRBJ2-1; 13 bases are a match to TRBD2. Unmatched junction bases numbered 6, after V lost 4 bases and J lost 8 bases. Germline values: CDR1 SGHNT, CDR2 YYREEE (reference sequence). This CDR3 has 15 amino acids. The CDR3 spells CASSGTSGTTDEQFF. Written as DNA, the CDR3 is TGTGCCAGCAGCGGGACTAGCGGGACCACAGATGAGCAGTTCTTC.

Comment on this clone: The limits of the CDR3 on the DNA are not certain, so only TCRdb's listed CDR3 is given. The CDR3 sequence: CASSTGQYFGNEQFF. This chain uses TRBV2 with TRBJ2-1; the table's D call TRBD1 went unverified against the DNA. The germline CDR1 and CDR2 sequences are SNHLY and FYNNEI. The CDR3 spans 15 amino acids, including both terminal residues.

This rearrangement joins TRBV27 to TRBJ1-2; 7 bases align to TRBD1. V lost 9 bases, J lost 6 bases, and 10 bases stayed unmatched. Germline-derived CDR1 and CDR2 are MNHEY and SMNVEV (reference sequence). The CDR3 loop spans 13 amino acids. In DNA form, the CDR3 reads TGTGCCAGTAACAAGGCAGGGGGACATGGCTACACCTTC. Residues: CASNKAGGHGYTF.

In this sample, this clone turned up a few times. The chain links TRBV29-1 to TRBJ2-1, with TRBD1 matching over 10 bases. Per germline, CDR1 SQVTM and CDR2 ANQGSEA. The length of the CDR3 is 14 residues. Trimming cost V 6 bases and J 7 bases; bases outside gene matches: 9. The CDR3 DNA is TGCAGCGTCATGGGAGGGACAGGGGAGAATGAGCAGTTCTTC. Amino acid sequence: CSVMGGTGENEQFF.

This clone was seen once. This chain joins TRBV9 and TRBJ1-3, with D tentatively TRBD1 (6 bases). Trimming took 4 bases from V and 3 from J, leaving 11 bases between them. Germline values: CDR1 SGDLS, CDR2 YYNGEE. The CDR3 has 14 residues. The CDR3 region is CASSSGVRGNTIYF. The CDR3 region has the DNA TGTGCCAGCAGCTCAGGGGTGCGTGGAAACACCATATATTTT.

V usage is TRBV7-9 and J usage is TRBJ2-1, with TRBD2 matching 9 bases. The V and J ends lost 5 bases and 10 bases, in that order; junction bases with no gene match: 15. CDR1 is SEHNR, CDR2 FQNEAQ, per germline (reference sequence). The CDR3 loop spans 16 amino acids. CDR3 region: CASSPDGGGAGREQFF. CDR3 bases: TGTGCCAGCAGCCCCGACGGCGGGGGGGCGGGTCGGGAGCAGTTCTTC.

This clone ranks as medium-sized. This CDR3 reads CASSVTANTGELFF. CDR3 bases: TGTGCCAGCAGCGTAACAGCGAACACCGGGGAGCTGTTTTTT. The chain couples TRBV11-2 to TRBJ2-2; D unresolved. Germline V gene sequence: CDR1 SGHAT, CDR2 FQNNGV. V lost 5 bases and J 0 bases, leaving 7 bases between the germline ends. The CDR3 contains 14 residues.

CDR3 residues: CASAIQGGDTEAFF. The CDR3 DNA reads as TGTGCCAGCGCCATCCAGGGGGGAGACACTGAAGCTTTCTTT. The chain links TRBV28 to TRBJ1-1, with TRBD1 identical over 7 bases. Germline V CDR1 and CDR2: MDHEN, SYDVKM. Trimming at V came to 8 bases and at J to 3 bases, leaving 9 bases not matched to a gene. The CDR3 loop spans 14 amino acids. Variable domain in full (rest from reference TRBV28 and TRBJ1-1): DVKVTQSSRYLVKRTGEKVFLECVQDMDHENMFWYRQDPGLGLRLIYFSYDVKMKEKGDIPEGYSVSREKKERFSLILESASTNQTSMYLCASAIQGGDTEAFFGQGTRLTVV.

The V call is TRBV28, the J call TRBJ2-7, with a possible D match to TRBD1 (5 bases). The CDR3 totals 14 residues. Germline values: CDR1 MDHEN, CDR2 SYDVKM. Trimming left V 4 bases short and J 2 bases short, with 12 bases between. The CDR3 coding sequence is TGTGCCAGCAGTTGGATAGACAGTCCCTACGAGCAGTACTTC. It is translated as CASSWIDSPYEQYF. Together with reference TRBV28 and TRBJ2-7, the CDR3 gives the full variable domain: DVKVTQSSRYLVKRTGEKVFLECVQDMDHENMFWYRQDPGLGLRLIYFSYDVKMKEKGDIPEGYSVSREKKERFSLILESASTNQTSMYLCASSWIDSPYEQYFGPGTRLTVT.